The present T cell receptor beta chain was sequenced within a study of cytomegalovirus exposure and HLA in healthy donors. Overall study context: An earlier analysis found fewer than 140 million unique TCR beta sequences from about 190 million T cells. Study outcomes and limitations: Later analysis placed DRB1 highest and HLA-C lowest in TCR association rates, which differed by HLA locus. Reportedly, TCR beta sequences accurately predicted HLA-A and HLA-B alleles in most subjects. A later analysis reportedly found fewer N-insertions in an Asian-associated ancestry cluster than the roughly 680-donor mean.

The CDR3 covers 13 residues. Germline CDR1 and CDR2: LNHDA and SQIVND (reference sequence). Trimming removed 8 bases from V and 2 bases from J, with 10 bases in between. Primers: 60 Vbeta forward and 13 Jbeta reverse. Only in-frame clones appear in the TCRdb table, and some are missing; sequencing was by immunoSEQ multiplex PCR. The sample records about 120,000 clones, about four fifths being singletons. This clone appeared once. Its matching antigen is unknown. The V and J genes are TRBV19 and TRBJ1-3; no definite D call. The material sequenced was PBMCs. The receptor was derived from a female donor in good health and CMV-seropositive. DNA of the CDR3: TGTGCCAGTTCGCCCCGGGCTGGAAACACCATATATTTT. Encoded protein: CASSPRAGNTIYF.